A single sample is the source of the 13 T cell receptor beta chains below, sequenced in a study of CD8 T cells in Susac syndrome. Random hexamers were used to reverse transcribe roughly 0.45 to 1 ug of RNA. TCRdb reprocessed the immunoSEQ multiplex PCR reads via MiXCR and lists one record per CDR3 protein. Among around 180,000 distinct CDR3 sequences listed, approximately 93% were seen once. The sequenced material came from CD4+ T cells from PBMCs. These receptor sequences come from a human donor with multiple sclerosis.

This sequence joins TRBV3-1 and TRBJ2-7, with a weak D call TRBD2 (5 bases). The CDR3 has 11 residues. V lost 8 bases and J lost 7, with 12 bases in between. Germline-derived CDR1 and CDR2 are LGHDT and YNNKEL (reference sequence). The CDR3 sequence: CASGRTREQYF. As DNA, the CDR3 is TGTGCCAGCGGGAGAACGAGAGAGCAGTACTTC.

This clonotype was seen just once. The J gene is TRBJ2-6, the V gene TRBV27; the D gene is possibly TRBD1 (5 bases). This CDR3 is built from 15 residues. Per germline, CDR1 MNHEY and CDR2 SMNVEV (reference sequence). The germline V and J ends were trimmed by 5 bases and 2 bases, with 10 bases remaining between them. This chain's CDR3 is CASSITGTGANVLTF. CDR3 bases: TGTGCCAGCAGTATTACAGGTACTGGGGCCAACGTCCTGACTTTC.

The gene calls are TRBV2 and TRBJ2-5; 14 nucleotides align to TRBD2. The DNA matches TRBJ2-1 better at its end, which makes the J call doubtful. CDR3 length: 14 amino acids. The V gene's germline CDR1 is SNHLY and CDR2 FYNNEI. CDR3 sequence: CASRGTSGGISQFF. The CDR3 DNA reads as TGTGCCAGCAGGGGGACTAGCGGGGGCATTTCCCAGTTCTTC.

The chain recombines TRBV5-1 with TRBJ1-6; 7 bases align to TRBD1. V was clipped by 4 bases and J by 10 bases; unmatched bases: 8. This CDR3 region has 14 residues. The germline V gene has CDR1 SGHRS and CDR2 YFSETQ. CDR3 region: CASSLGTVSSPLHF. CDR3 nucleotide sequence: TGCGCCAGCAGCCTCGGGACAGTTTCATCACCCCTCCACTTT.

CDR3 coding DNA: TGCAGTGTTATACCACAGGGTGGCAATCAGCCCCAGCATTTT. It is translated as CSVIPQGGNQPQHF. The chain combines TRBV20-1 with TRBJ1-5; a weak D match, TRBD1 (6 bases). V shed 7 bases and J shed 2 bases, with 15 bases lying between them. Germline V gene lookup returns CDR1 DFQATT and CDR2 SNEGSKA (reference sequence). This CDR3 comprises 14 residues.

V is TRBV28 and J is TRBJ1-2; 8 bases match TRBD1. Germline lookup yields CDR1 MDHEN and CDR2 SYDVKM. J was trimmed by 3 bases and V by 5 bases; bases with no gene match: 2. The CDR3 has 13 residues. CDR3 in amino acids: CASSGQGHYGYTF. CDR3 coding DNA: TGTGCCAGCAGTGGACAGGGCCACTATGGCTACACCTTC.

The chain carries TRBV20-1 and TRBJ1-5; TRBD1 aligns across 7 bases. The junction had 1 base not matched to a gene; V was cut back by 6 bases and J by 2 bases. The CDR3 spans 12 residues. Germline CDR1 reads DFQATT; CDR2 reads SNEGSKA (reference sequence). CDR3 nucleotide sequence: TGCAGTGCCCAGGGGGGCAATCAGCCCCAGCATTTT. Its translation: CSAQGGNQPQHF.

V and J are TRBV7-8 and TRBJ2-6; no clear D. Trimming removed 1 base at V and 8 bases at J, with 12 bases between. The CDR3 is 15 amino acids. Germline CDR1 and CDR2: SGHVS and FQNEAQ. This CDR3 is CASSLDRIGTNVLTF. Here the CDR3 DNA reads TGTGCCAGCAGCTTAGATCGAATCGGAACCAACGTCCTGACTTTC.

The chain recombines TRBV7-2 with TRBJ1-6; TRBD1 agrees at 7 bases. This CDR3 comprises 15 residues. From germline, CDR1 is SGHTA and CDR2 FQGNSA. Unmatched junction bases numbered 10, after V lost 7 bases and J lost 7 bases. This chain's CDR3 is CASTLTGAINSPLHF. The CDR3 coding sequence is TGTGCCAGCACCCTAACAGGGGCCATAAATTCACCCCTCCACTTT. Looking up the rest from reference TRBV7-2 and TRBJ1-6 gives the full variable domain: GAGVSQSPSNKVTEKGKDVELRCDPISGHTALYWYRQSLGQGLEFLIYFQGNSAPDKSGLPSDRFSAERTGGSVSTLTIQRTQQEDSAVYLCASTLTGAINSPLHFGNGTRLTVT.

V and J are TRBV20-1 and TRBJ2-5; TRBD2 agrees at 7 bases. The V segment lost 2 bases and the J segment 4 bases; nucleotides outside the gene matches: 10. Germline CDR1 reads DFQATT; CDR2 reads SNEGSKA (reference sequence). The CDR3 length is 15 residues. CDR3 bases: TGCAGTGCTAGACCCCTGGCGGGAGCCTTAGAGACCCAGTACTTC. Residues: CSARPLAGALETQYF.

The genes are TRBV12-3 or TRBV12-4 and TRBJ1-1, with TRBD1 identical over 10 bases. This CDR3 contains 14 residues. With V trimmed by 1 base and J by 4 bases, 0 bases remained unmatched. CDR3 sequence reads: CASSLGDRGTEAFF. The CDR3 DNA sequence: TGTGCCAGCAGTTTAGGGGACAGGGGCACTGAAGCTTTCTTT.

The chain uses TRBV5-4 and TRBJ1-4, with 7 bases lining up with TRBD1. The CDR3 extends over 17 amino acids. J was trimmed by 5 bases and V by 2 bases; bases with no gene match: 12. Germline V lookup: CDR1 SGHNT, CDR2 YYREEE (reference sequence). This chain's CDR3 is CASSLLPPGQKNEKLFF. The CDR3 coding sequence is TGTGCCAGCAGCTTATTACCTCCGGGACAGAAGAATGAAAAACTGTTTTTT.

This rearrangement joins TRBV11-2 to TRBJ2-3, with D hard to call. Deletions cut 3 bases from V and 1 base from J, with 8 bases between. The CDR3 runs to 14 residues. The germline CDR1 and CDR2 sequences are SGHAT and FQNNGV. The CDR3 coding sequence is TGTGCCAGCAGCTTTTTTCCCCGCACAGATACGCAGTATTTT. Protein product: CASSFFPRTDTQYF.